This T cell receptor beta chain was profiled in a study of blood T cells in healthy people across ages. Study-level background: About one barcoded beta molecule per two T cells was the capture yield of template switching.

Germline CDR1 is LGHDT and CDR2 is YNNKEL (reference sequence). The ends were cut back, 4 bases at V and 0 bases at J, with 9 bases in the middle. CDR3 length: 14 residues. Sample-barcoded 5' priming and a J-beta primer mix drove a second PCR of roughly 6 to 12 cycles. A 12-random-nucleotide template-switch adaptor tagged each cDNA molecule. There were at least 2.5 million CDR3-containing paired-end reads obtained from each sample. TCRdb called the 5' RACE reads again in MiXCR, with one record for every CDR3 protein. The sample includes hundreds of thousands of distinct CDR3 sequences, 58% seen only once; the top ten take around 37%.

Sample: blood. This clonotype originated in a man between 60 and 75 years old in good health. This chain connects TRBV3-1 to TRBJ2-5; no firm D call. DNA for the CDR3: TGTGCCAGCAGCCCTCAAGTAGACCAAGAGACCCAGTACTTC. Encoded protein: CASSPQVDQETQYF.